The clone carrying this TCR beta chain was counted only a few times. Germline-derived CDR1 and CDR2 are LNHDA and SQIVND (reference sequence). This CDR3 is built from 16 residues. Losses at the gene ends were 3 bases for V and 0 bases for J; bases not matched to a gene: 4. In the authors' workflow: For nucleated cells, counts were estimated from reference gene primer amplification. Sequenced by immunoSEQ multiplex PCR; TCRdb stores in-frame clones only, minus some. The D gene and trimming were derived from the DNA, and the V and J assignments and clone size from that table. This sample carries roughly 380,000 clones, around 87% of them seen once, and the ten largest clones take 1.3%. The data originate from a study of blood T cell repertoires in COVID-19.

The chain employs TRBV19 and TRBJ2-3, with 9 bases lining up with TRBD2. The sequence was obtained from a man aged 30-40 years who had recovered from COVID-19. The sequenced material came from PBMCs or T cells enriched from blood (not recorded which). The CDR3: CASSIGLAGSTDTQYF. The CDR3, as DNA: TGTGCCAGTAGTATCGGTCTAGCGGGGAGCACAGATACGCAGTATTTT.